The T cell receptor (beta chain) under discussion was sequenced for a study of identical twins. Study findings and constraints: Twin pairs had excess sharing that was weaker in beta out-of-frame sequences.

Of note for this clonotype: Its target is unknown.

The CDR3 runs 14 residues. V trimming: 6 bases; J trimming: 3 bases; junction bases outside the gene matches: 8. In TCRdb, the 5' RACE reads were re-called with MiXCR into one record per CDR3 protein. The sample includes some 560,000 distinct CDR3 sequences, 9.6% seen only once; the top ten take more than 2.5%. These same data were also listed under a study on yellow fever vaccine responses in identical twins.

The origin of this receptor is a woman under 30 in good health. This sequence joins TRBV12-3 or TRBV12-4 and TRBJ2-7; 7 bases line up with TRBD2. Sequenced material: PBMCs. CDR3 sequence (DNA): TGTGCCAGCAGGAGAGAGCGGGAAGACTACGAGCAGTACTTC. This gives the protein CASRREREDYEQYF.